Shown below are 8 T cell receptor beta chains from a single sample sequenced in a study of cytomegalovirus exposure and HLA in healthy donors (dated by TCRdb to 2016 to 2017). Library preparation was by the immunoSEQ multiplex PCR assay. For the multiplex PCR, a mixture combining 60 forward primers for TCR Vbeta segments and 13 reverse primers for TCR Jbeta segments was used. Held by TCRdb, this immuneACCESS table contains in-frame sequences only and omits some clones. Under half of the omission traces to an unresolved V gene where checked; the cause of the rest is unknown. This specimen's table enumerates 100,000 to 150,000 clones. In total, the top ten clones hold more than 0.9% of the sample. Sequencing was carried out using PBMCs. These TCRs come from a man aged 18 to 29 in good health and CMV-seronegative.

The V and J genes are TRBV30 and TRBJ1-2; no firm D call. Per the germline V gene, CDR1 is GTSNPN and CDR2 is SVGIG (reference sequence). The CDR3 runs 11 residues. Trimming cost V 3 bases and J 10 bases, with 12 bases left between them. DNA for the CDR3: TGTGCCTGGAGCCGGGTCGAAATCTACACCTTC. Protein: CAWSRVEIYTF. The full variable domain, in which reference TRBV30 and TRBJ1-2 provide the parts outside the CDR3, is SQTIHQWPATLVQPVGSPLSLECTVEGTSNPNLYWYRQAAGRGLQLLFYSVGIGQISSEVPQNLSASRPQDRQFILSSKKLLLSDSGFYLCAWSRVEIYTFGSGTRLTVV.

The chain recombines TRBV5-1 with TRBJ2-2; TRBD2 might be the D (6 bases). Trimming stripped 2 bases from V and 3 bases from J, with 11 bases between. Looked up from germline, CDR1 is SGHRS and CDR2 is YFSETQ. The CDR3 is 15 amino acids. CDR3 DNA sequence: TGCGCCAGCAGCTTAAAGCCTAGCGACACCGGGGAGCTGTTTTTT. It yields the protein CASSLKPSDTGELFF.

CDR3 nucleotides: TGTGCCAGCAGCTTCGGGGGGGCCCTCATCGAAGCTTTCTTT. Protein: CASSFGGALIEAFF. J is TRBJ1-1 and V is TRBV5-8; D is perhaps TRBD1 (6 bases). CDR3 size: 14 residues. Germline lookup yields CDR1 SGHTS and CDR2 YDEGEE. The V and J ends lost 2 bases and 8 bases respectively, with 16 bases between them.

The J gene is TRBJ1-1, the V gene TRBV6-1; no firm D call. Germline CDR1 is MNHNS and CDR2 is SASEGT. CDR3 length equals 14 residues. V shed 4 bases and J shed 0 bases, with 9 bases lying between them. The CDR3 DNA follows: TGTGCCAGCAGTGTGGCGGTCATGAACACTGAAGCTTTCTTT. Its translation: CASSVAVMNTEAFF.

This rearrangement joins TRBV7-2 to TRBJ2-1, with 8 bases identical to TRBD1. With 7 bases clipped from V and 10 bases from J, the junction kept 15 bases outside the gene matches. The germline CDR1 and CDR2 sequences are SGHTA and FQGNSA. This CDR3 region has 15 residues. The CDR3 region is CASTVNQGAPGEQFF. The CDR3 DNA follows: TGTGCCAGCACCGTAAATCAGGGGGCGCCGGGGGAGCAGTTCTTC.

The J gene is TRBJ2-3, the V gene TRBV6-5, with 12 bases identical to TRBD2. The trim removed 5 bases at V and 6 bases at J, leaving 6 bases unmatched. Germline V CDR1 and CDR2: MNHEY, SVGAGI. This CDR3 region has 15 residues. This CDR3 is CASSPTSGGYDTQYF. CDR3 nucleotide sequence: TGTGCCAGCAGTCCGACTAGCGGGGGATATGATACGCAGTATTTT.

This chain connects TRBV9 to TRBJ2-3; tentatively, D is TRBD2 (5 bases). This CDR3 contains 12 residues. V dropped 2 bases and J dropped 8 bases, with 9 bases sitting between them. Germline CDR1 is SGDLS and CDR2 is YYNGEE. This CDR3 reads CASSVQEGTQYF. CDR3 sequence (DNA): TGTGCCAGCAGCGTCCAAGAGGGTACGCAGTATTTT.

The chain couples TRBV10-2 to TRBJ2-7; D unclear. V was cut by 9 bases and J by 3 bases, with 6 bases left in between. Germline V gene lookup returns CDR1 WSHSY and CDR2 SAAADI. This CDR3 is built from 10 residues. The CDR3 sequence is CASSDYEQYF. Written as DNA, the CDR3 is TGCGCCAGTTCAGACTACGAGCAGTACTTC.